This T cell receptor (beta chain) was retrieved from a study of human T cells and chemical hapten exposure. Study overall: On 2 cm by 2 cm of upper inner arm skin, sensitization was performed with 2% DPC.

This clonotype has ten or more counts. Germline CDR1 KGHSH, CDR2 LQKENI. The CDR3 is made up of 15 amino acids. Deletions cut 5 bases from V and 2 bases from J, with 15 bases between. The library tagged each cDNA molecule with unique molecular identifiers. TCRdb recomputed calls from the RACE reads with MiXCR, one row per CDR3 protein. The sample yields approximately 84,000 distinct CDR3 sequences, approximately 10% seen once. Time point of the sample: patch test 2, 6 weeks after DPC sensitization. Documented treatment: therapeutic diphenylcyclopropenone sensitization with weekly scalp DPC. The specimen was whole blood, collected in connection with sensitization to the hapten diphenylcyclopropenone (DPC). The TCR comes from a man between 18 and 29 years old with alopecia areata. Some clones in this sample may be carry-over from other donors' samples. This chain joins TRBV18 and TRBJ1-1; D not certain. The CDR3 sequence: CASSATMGRNTEAFF. Written as DNA, the CDR3 is TGTGCCAGCTCAGCCACAATGGGGAGAAACACTGAAGCTTTCTTT.